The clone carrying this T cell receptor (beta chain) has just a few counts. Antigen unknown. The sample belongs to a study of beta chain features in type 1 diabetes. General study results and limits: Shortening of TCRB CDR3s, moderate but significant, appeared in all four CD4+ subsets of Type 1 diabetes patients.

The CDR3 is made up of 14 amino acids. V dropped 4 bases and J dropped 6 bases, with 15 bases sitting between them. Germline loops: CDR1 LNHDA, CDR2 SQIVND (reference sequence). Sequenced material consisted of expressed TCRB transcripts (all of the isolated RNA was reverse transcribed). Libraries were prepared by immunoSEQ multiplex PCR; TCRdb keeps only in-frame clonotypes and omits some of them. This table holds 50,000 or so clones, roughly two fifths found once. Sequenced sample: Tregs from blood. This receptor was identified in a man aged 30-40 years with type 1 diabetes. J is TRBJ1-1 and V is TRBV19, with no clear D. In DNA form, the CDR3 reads TGTGCCAGTAGTACCCCCGGGAGTAGAGCTGAAGCTTTCTTT. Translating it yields CASSTPGSRAEAFF.